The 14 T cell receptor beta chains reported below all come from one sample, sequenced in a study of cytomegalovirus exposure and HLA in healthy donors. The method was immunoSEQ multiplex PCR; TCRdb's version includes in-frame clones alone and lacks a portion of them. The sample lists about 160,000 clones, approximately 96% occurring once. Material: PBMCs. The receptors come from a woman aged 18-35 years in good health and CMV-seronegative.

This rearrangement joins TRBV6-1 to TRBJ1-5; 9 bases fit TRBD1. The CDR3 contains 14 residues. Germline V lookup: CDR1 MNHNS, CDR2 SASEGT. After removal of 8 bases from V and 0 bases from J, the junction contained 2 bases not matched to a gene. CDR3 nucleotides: TGTGCCAGCGACAGGGGGATTAGCAATCAGCCCCAGCATTTT. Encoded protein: CASDRGISNQPQHF.

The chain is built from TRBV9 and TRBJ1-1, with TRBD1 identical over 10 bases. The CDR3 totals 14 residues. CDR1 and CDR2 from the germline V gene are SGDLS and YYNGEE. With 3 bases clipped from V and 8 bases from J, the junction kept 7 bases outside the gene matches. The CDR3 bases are TGTGCCAGCAGCGAAGGGACAGGGGCACGGGAAGCTTTCTTT. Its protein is CASSEGTGAREAFF.

CDR3 sequence: CASSQTGATNEKLFF. In nucleotides, the CDR3 is TGCGCCAGCAGCCAAACGGGTGCAACTAATGAAAAACTGTTTTTT. The V gene is TRBV4-1, the J gene TRBJ1-4; the D is unclear. V lost 2 bases to trimming and J lost 0 bases, with 7 bases between them. This CDR3 comprises 15 residues. The germline V gene encodes CDR1 MGHRA and CDR2 YSYEKL.

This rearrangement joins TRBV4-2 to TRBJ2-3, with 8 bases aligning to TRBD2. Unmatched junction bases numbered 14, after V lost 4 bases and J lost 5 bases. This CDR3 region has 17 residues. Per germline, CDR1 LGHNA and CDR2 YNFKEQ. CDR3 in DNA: TGTGCCAGCAGCCGCCAATGGTCGGGGGGGCGGGAAGATACGCAGTATTTT. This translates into CASSRQWSGGREDTQYF.

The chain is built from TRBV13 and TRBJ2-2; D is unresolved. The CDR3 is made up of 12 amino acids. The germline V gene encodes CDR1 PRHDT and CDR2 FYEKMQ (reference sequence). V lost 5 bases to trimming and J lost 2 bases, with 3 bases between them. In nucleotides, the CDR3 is TGTGCCAGCAGCCCAAACACCGGGGAGCTGTTTTTT. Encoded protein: CASSPNTGELFF. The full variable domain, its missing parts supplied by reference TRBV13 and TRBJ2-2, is AAGVIQSPRHLIKEKRETATLKCYPIPRHDTVYWYQQGPGQDPQFLISFYEKMQSDKGSIPDRFSAQQFSDYHSELNMSSLELGDSALYFCASSPNTGELFFGEGSRLTVL.

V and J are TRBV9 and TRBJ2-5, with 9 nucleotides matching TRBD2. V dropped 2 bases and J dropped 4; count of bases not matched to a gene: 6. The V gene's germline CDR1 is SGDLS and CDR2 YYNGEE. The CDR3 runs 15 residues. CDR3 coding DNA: TGTGCCAGCAGCGTCGGCGGGGGGGCTGGAGAGACCCAGTACTTC. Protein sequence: CASSVGGGAGETQYF. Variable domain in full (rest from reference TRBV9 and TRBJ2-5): DSGVTQTPKHLITATGQRVTLRCSPRSGDLSVYWYQQSLDQGLQFLIQYYNGEERAKGNILERFSAQQFPDLHSELNLSSLELGDSALYFCASSVGGGAGETQYFGPGTRLLVL.

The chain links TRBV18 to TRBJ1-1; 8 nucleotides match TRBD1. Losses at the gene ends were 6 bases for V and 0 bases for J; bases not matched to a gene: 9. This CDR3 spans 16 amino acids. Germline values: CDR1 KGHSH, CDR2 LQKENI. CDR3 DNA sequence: TGTGCCAGCTCCTCCGGGACAGGCAATTTGAACACTGAAGCTTTCTTT. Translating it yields CASSSGTGNLNTEAFF.

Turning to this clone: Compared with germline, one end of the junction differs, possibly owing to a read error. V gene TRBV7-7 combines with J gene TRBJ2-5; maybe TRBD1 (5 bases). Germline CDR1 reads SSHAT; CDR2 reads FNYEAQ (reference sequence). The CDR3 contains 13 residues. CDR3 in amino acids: CASSWGRFETQYF. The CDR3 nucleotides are TGTGCTAGCAGCTGGGGCAGGTTCGAGACCCAGTACTTC.

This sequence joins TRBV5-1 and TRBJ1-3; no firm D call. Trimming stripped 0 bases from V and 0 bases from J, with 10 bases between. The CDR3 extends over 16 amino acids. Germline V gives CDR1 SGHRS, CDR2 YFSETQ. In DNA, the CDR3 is TGCGCCAGCAGCTTGGCTCCAAGGAGCTCTGGAAACACCATATATTTT. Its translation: CASSLAPRSSGNTIYF.

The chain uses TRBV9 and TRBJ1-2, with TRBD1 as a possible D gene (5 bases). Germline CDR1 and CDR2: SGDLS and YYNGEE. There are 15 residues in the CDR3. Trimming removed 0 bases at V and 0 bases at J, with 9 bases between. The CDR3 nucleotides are TGTGCCAGCAGCGTAGTGACAGCCTCTAACTATGGCTACACCTTC. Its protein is CASSVVTASNYGYTF.

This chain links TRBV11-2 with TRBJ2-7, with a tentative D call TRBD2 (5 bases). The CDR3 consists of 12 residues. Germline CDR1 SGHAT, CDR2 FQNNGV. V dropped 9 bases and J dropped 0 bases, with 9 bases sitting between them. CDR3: CASRRSSYEQYF. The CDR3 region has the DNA TGTGCCAGTAGGAGGAGCTCCTACGAGCAGTACTTC. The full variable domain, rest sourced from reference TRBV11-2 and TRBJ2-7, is EAGVAQSPRYKIIEKRQSVAFWCNPISGHATLYWYQQILGQGPKLLIQFQNNGVVDDSQLPKDRFSAERLKGVDSTLKIQPAKLEDSAVYLCASRRSSYEQYFGPGTRLTVT.

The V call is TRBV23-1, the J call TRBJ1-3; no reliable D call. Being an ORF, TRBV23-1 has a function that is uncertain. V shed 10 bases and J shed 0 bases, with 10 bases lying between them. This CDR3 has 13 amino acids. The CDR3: CATHRRSGNTIYF. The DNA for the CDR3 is TGCGCCACCCACAGACGCTCTGGAAACACCATATATTTT.

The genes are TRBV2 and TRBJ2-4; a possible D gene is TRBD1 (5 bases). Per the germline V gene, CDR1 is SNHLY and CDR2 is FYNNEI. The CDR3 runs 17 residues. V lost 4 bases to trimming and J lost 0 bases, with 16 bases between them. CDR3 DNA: TGTGCCAGCAGTGCCCGGGCAGGGAAACTAGCCAAAAACATTCAGTACTTC. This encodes CASSARAGKLAKNIQYF.

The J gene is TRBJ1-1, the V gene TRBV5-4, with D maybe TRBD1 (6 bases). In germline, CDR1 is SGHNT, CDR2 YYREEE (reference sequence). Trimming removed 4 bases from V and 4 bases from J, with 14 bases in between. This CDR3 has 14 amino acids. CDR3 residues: CASSIRDKGTEAFF. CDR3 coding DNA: TGTGCCAGCAGCATCCGGGACAAGGGCACTGAAGCTTTCTTT.